Below are 24 T cell receptor beta chains sequenced from a single sample in a study of T cells expressing NK-cell markers. Following a re-call of the 5' RACE reads, TCRdb has one entry per CDR3 protein and lacks DNA. The sample includes about 20,000 distinct CDR3 sequences. Input material: blood T cells: a sorted CD56 or NKG2C T cell subset, CD4+ or CD8+ T cells, or bulk PBMC T cells (not recorded which). These receptor sequences come from a man aged 18 to 69 in good health.

The V and J genes are TRBV12-3 or TRBV12-4 and TRBJ1-4; without DNA, the TCRdb call of TRBD1 cannot be checked. The CDR3 has 13 amino acids. The CDR3 sequence: CASTTGQGEKLFF.

The CDR3 protein is CASSQQGGFSDGYTF. V and J are TRBV5-1 and TRBJ1-2; the D gene TCRdb calls, TRBD1, cannot be checked with no DNA. The CDR3 has 15 amino acids. The germline V gene encodes CDR1 SGHRS and CDR2 YFSETQ. The entire variable domain, with the rest obtained from reference TRBV5-1 and TRBJ1-2, is as follows: KAGVTQTPRYLIKTRGQQVTLSCSPISGHRSVSWYQQTPGQGLQFLFEYFSETQRNKGNFPGRFSGRQFSNSRSEMNVSTLELGDSALYLCASSQQGGFSDGYTFGSGTRLTVV.

The chain employs TRBV5-1 and TRBJ2-1; TCRdb names TRBD1, which stays unverified in the absence of DNA. Germline loops: CDR1 SGHRS, CDR2 YFSETQ. This CDR3 spans 14 amino acids. The CDR3 region is CASSHDRGGNEQFF.

V usage is TRBV29-1 and J usage is TRBJ2-7; TCRdb calls TRBD2, which cannot be checked without DNA. The CDR3 consists of 14 residues. Germline V CDR1 and CDR2: SQVTM, ANQGSEA. CDR3: CSVEGLAGSYEQYF.

The chain employs TRBV14 and TRBJ1-2; with no DNA, the TCRdb D assignment of TRBD1 cannot be verified. Per the germline V gene, CDR1 is SGHDN and CDR2 is FVKESK. The CDR3 has 13 amino acids. The CDR3 loop reads CASSLSAGDGYTF.

The chain links TRBV20-1 to TRBJ2-2; TCRdb picks TRBD1, but there is no DNA to check that call. Germline lookup yields CDR1 DFQATT and CDR2 SNEGSKA (reference sequence). The CDR3 loop spans 17 amino acids. Here the CDR3 reads CSAREDRGSEVTGELFF.

The chain carries TRBV2 and TRBJ1-3; checking the TCRdb D call of TRBD1 is not possible without DNA. Germline CDR1 SNHLY, CDR2 FYNNEI. This CDR3 comprises 16 residues. The CDR3: CASSRQGASTGNTIYF.

This chain links TRBV4-3 with TRBJ1-1; with no DNA, the TCRdb D assignment of TRBD1 cannot be verified. From germline, CDR1 is LGHNA and CDR2 YSLEER. The CDR3 consists of 14 residues. The CDR3 loop is CASSQDEQDPEAFF.

The chain joins TRBV25-1 to TRBJ1-2; there is no DNA to check the TCRdb D call of TRBD1. The germline gives CDR1 MGHDK, CDR2 SYGVNS. The CDR3 covers 13 residues. The CDR3 region is CASSDTGRYGYTF.

This sequence joins TRBV27 and TRBJ1-5. This CDR3 spans 15 amino acids. The germline V gene has CDR1 MNHEY and CDR2 SMNVEV (reference sequence). CDR3 residues: CASSLSGQYGQPQHF.

The gene calls are TRBV6-5 and TRBJ2-1; TCRdb names TRBD2, which stays unverified in the absence of DNA. This CDR3 is 16 amino acids long. Per the germline V gene, CDR1 is MNHEY and CDR2 is SVGAGI. The CDR3 loop is CASSYAGTSSYNEQFF.

The V and J genes are TRBV2 and TRBJ2-2; checking the TCRdb D call of TRBD1 is not possible without DNA. The CDR3 is made up of 15 amino acids. Germline CDR1 SNHLY, CDR2 FYNNEI. CDR3 amino acids: CASGFRDPNTGELFF.

The chain uses TRBV12-3 or TRBV12-4 and TRBJ2-3; TCRdb's assignment of TRBD2 cannot be checked, as there is no DNA. This CDR3 has 17 amino acids. This CDR3 is CASSPRLAGGNTDTQYF.

J is TRBJ2-5 and V is TRBV7-2; TCRdb reports TRBD1, a call that lacks DNA to check it against. Germline loops: CDR1 SGHTA, CDR2 FQGNSA. The CDR3 has 13 amino acids. The CDR3 spells CASSLGAKETQYF. Full variable domain (missing parts from reference TRBV7-2 and TRBJ2-5): GAGVSQSPSNKVTEKGKDVELRCDPISGHTALYWYRQSLGQGLEFLIYFQGNSAPDKSGLPSDRFSAERTGGSVSTLTIQRTQQEDSAVYLCASSLGAKETQYFGPGTRLLVL.

The rearrangement uses TRBV7-2 and TRBJ1-3. CDR3 length: 16 residues. Germline CDR1 reads SGHTA; CDR2 reads FQGNSA. The CDR3 spells CASSWGPARSGNTIYF.

The V call is TRBV7-2, the J call TRBJ2-7. Germline V CDR1 and CDR2: SGHTA, FQGNSA. The CDR3 loop spans 12 amino acids. CDR3: CASSLGVGEQYF.

The chain recombines TRBV7-2 with TRBJ2-5; TCRdb's D gene call, TRBD2, goes unchecked for lack of DNA. CDR3 length: 15 residues. Germline CDR1 and CDR2: SGHTA and FQGNSA. CDR3: CASSLLAGGLETQYF.

CDR3 sequence reads: CASSSGTGGTKTQYF. The V call is TRBV6-5, the J call TRBJ2-5; TCRdb's D gene call, TRBD1, goes unchecked for lack of DNA. This CDR3 has 15 amino acids. Germline V CDR1 and CDR2: MNHEY, SVGAGI.

The J gene is TRBJ2-7, the V gene TRBV4-2. CDR1 and CDR2 from the germline V gene are LGHNA and YNFKEQ. This CDR3 contains 15 residues. The CDR3 reads CASSQGTGRSYEQYF.

J is TRBJ2-2 and V is TRBV5-4; the TCRdb D gene call, TRBD2, has no DNA to confirm it. This CDR3 region has 13 residues. Germline V CDR1 and CDR2: SGHNT, YYREEE (reference sequence). The chain's CDR3 is CASSGLSIGELFF.

J is TRBJ1-1 and V is TRBV12-3 or TRBV12-4. There are 12 residues in the CDR3. Here the CDR3 reads CASSLVNTEAFF.

This clonotype shows up as medium-sized (0.01 to 0.1%) by frequency. V is TRBV7-2 and J is TRBJ2-5. This CDR3 has 11 residues. Germline V gene data show CDR1 as SGHTA and CDR2 as FQGNSA. The CDR3: CASSIQETQYF.

This chain links TRBV7-9 with TRBJ1-1; TCRdb picks TRBD1, but there is no DNA to check that call. This CDR3 is built from 16 residues. Germline CDR1 reads SEHNR; CDR2 reads FQNEAQ (reference sequence). The CDR3 protein is CASSLARGQGRAEAFF.

V usage is TRBV7-3 and J usage is TRBJ2-2; the D gene TCRdb calls, TRBD1, cannot be checked with no DNA. Germline V gene data show CDR1 as SGHTA and CDR2 as FQGTGA. The CDR3 runs 16 residues. The chain's CDR3 is CASSLMGRGGTGELFF.